Described below is a single TCR beta chain sequence and its context. This clone was counted only a few times. The antigen this receptor binds is unknown. This is a murine receptor, so its gene nomenclature and germline sequences are mouse based. The CDR3 extends 1 residue past the end of the read, so its final part is completed from the germline J gene. To prepare the library, the immunoSEQ multiplex PCR assay was applied. TCRbeta CDR3 sequencing was done by Adaptive Biotechnologies at survey depth, reporting CDR3 sequences, V/J genes, productive frequency and template counts. TCR beta CDR3 regions were amplified from genomic DNA rather than RNA. Per the source publication's procedure: Jensen-Shannon divergence served to quantify pairwise repertoire overlap between tissues, with 0 meaning identical and 1 meaning complete divergence. Tissues were clustered by single-linkage agglomerative hierarchical clustering of pairwise JSD values and displayed as dendrograms. GLIPH2 was run on all patient samples with simulation_depth 1000, kmer_min_depth 3 and cdr3_length_cutoff 8, and groups with more than two unique CDR3s were retained. A standardized tissue-overlap score was calculated by extrapolating Jaccard GLIPH-group overlap across patients to a standard repertoire size of 1000 clones. Associations of diversity with clinical or experimental variables used linear mixed-effect models with tissue fixed effects and individual random effects. The clones in this table, taken by TCRdb from immuneACCESS, are in-frame only. Not every clone is retained; where verified, under half of the shortfall comes from an unresolved V gene, and the cause of the rest is unknown. That table supplies the V and J calls and clone size; D and trimming were determined from the DNA. This sample lists approximately 17,000 clones; just over 70% were detected once. In total, the top ten clones hold 0.93% of the sample.

This sample stems from a study of tissue T cells after allogeneic stem cell transplantation (dated by TCRdb to 2022 to 2024). At the level of the whole study: TCR beta repertoires were profiled across many tissues obtained from research autopsies of patients with and without GVHD, as well as in mouse models of GVHD. The human part of the study was a prospective observational study with no blinding and no randomization. On the study overall, not on this receptor specifically: Which tissue TCRs were alloreactive or antigen-specific was not determined in the study, and some clones might have been persisting host cells. Within patients, how anatomically similar the tissues were was a key factor in shaping TCR repertoire composition, regardless of disease or transplant status. Only a few T cell clones appeared in more than one patient, yet motif-based clustering showed tissue-specific repertoire signatures that were shared between patients. Blood and spleen T cells captured only a limited portion of the TCR repertoire detected in tissues, in both patients and mice. The patient cohort was small and varied clinically, and sampling depth was recognized as a limitation.

Before genomic DNA isolation with the DNeasy Blood & Tissue Kit, mouse tissues were minced with razor blades in buffered saline. The junction shows trimming of 1 base on V and 2 bases on J, and the gene matches do not reach 1 base of it. The CDR3 sequence holds 15 residues, the cysteine and phenylalanine included. Sequencing covers 42 bases of the CDR3, shown here with the frame starting at base 1. CDR1 and CDR2 were assigned from the germline V gene as LGHNA and YSYQKL. The sequence was collected from a female BALB/c mouse in good health. The strain in question carries the MHC haplotype H2-d. The chain uses TRBV2 and TRBJ1-2, with 10 bases matching TRBD1. Sequenced sample: spleen. The CDR3 in this case is CASSQVGQGNSDYTF. CDR3 DNA (partial): TGTGCCAGCAGCCAAGTGGGACAGGGGAACTCCGACTACACC.